Listed below are T cell receptor beta chains from one sample, sequenced in a study of blood T cell repertoires in COVID-19. TCRdb's table, derived via immunoSEQ multiplex PCR, lists solely in-frame clones and lacks some. The table records around 130,000 clones, 60% to 85% of them present only once. Sequencing input: peripheral blood. Receptor source: a man at least 80 years old with acute or convalescent COVID-19. CDR3s include the opening cysteine and the closing phenylalanine or tryptophan. Fields, in order: J gene, V gene, CDR3 protein.

TRBJ2-2,TRBV27,CARSFGGGLAGELFF
TRBJ1-6,TRBV16,CASSQFSGGNSPLHF
TRBJ2-2,TRBV5-4,CASSFSSAGTGELFF
TRBJ1-2,TRBV23-1,CASSRSTRQFMGQLLSDYGYTF
TRBJ2-7,TRBV19,CASSAGLTYEQYF
TRBJ2-5,TRBV4-1,CASSQDLAGGTEWETQYF
TRBJ1-6,TRBV7-9,CASRLDRGSSPLHF
TRBJ2-1,TRBV11-1,CASSQYSEQFF
TRBJ1-4,TRBV12-3/TRBV12-4,CASRDSRNEKLFF
TRBJ2-7,TRBV7-2,CASSRTGTSYEQYF
TRBJ2-7,TRBV4-2,CASSVLPSGGLPYEQYF
TRBJ2-5,TRBV11-2,CASSSWNGGETQYF
TRBJ1-2,TRBV18,CASSPPNRVHGYTF
TRBJ2-1,TRBV5-4,CASSSPDRGNEQFF
TRBJ2-2,TRBV19,CASMPRTRTGELFF
TRBJ2-1,TRBV5-1,CASSLVWGGLAVNNEQFF
TRBJ2-7,TRBV2,CASRRAGYEQYF
TRBJ2-7,TRBV6-5,CASSDLWDSRREQYF
TRBJ1-2,TRBV19,CASSMGSQEATYYGYTF
TRBJ1-1,TRBV15,CATSSPGQITEAFF
TRBJ1-1,TRBV7-6,CASSTRPSGNTEAFF
TRBJ2-7,TRBV7-6,CASTYTLRSGTGTYEQYF
TRBJ2-1,TRBV28,CASSLTLLTLYNEQFF
TRBJ2-2,TRBV24-1,CATSDSGTGRTGELFF
TRBJ2-1,TRBV19,CASSISLGGEKDNEQFF
TRBJ2-1,TRBV2,CASGGASYNEQFF
TRBJ1-3,TRBV7-2,CASSTRDRPSGNTIYF